This T cell receptor (beta chain) comes out of a study of cytomegalovirus exposure and HLA in healthy donors. Study-wide background: Roughly 80 million unique TCRs from HLA-typed donors were held in an early data release. Study-wide results and limits: HLA restriction was apparent for most CMV-associated TCR beta chains in a later analysis. TCR beta chains numbering 164 were designated cytomegalovirus-associated.

CDR3 length: 13 residues. V dropped 7 bases and J dropped 2 bases, with 12 bases sitting between them. Germline CDR1 and CDR2: SGHTA and FQGNSA. Remarks on this clone: As yet, its antigen is unknown.

The PCR ran on 60 Vbeta and 13 Jbeta primers. Sequencing was performed with immunoSEQ multiplex PCR; in TCRdb, only in-frame clones are kept and a portion is missing. Among about 140,000 clones, 88% were seen once, and the ten largest hold about 0.51%. The receptor was isolated from a middle-aged woman in good health and CMV-seronegative. Material for sequencing was PBMCs. This chain links TRBV7-2 with TRBJ2-7; possibly TRBD1 for D (5 bases). This CDR3 is CASNQGSTYEQYF. The CDR3, as DNA: TGTGCCAGCAACCAGGGCAGCACCTACGAGCAGTACTTC.